Below are 10 T cell receptor beta chains sequenced from a single sample in a study of technical replicates of blood from a few donors. The assay was immunoSEQ multiplex PCR, and TCRdb's table has in-frame clones only and misses some. The top ten hold about 3% of the sample, which has about 50,000 clones, more than 90% seen once. The sample consisted of PBMCs. The receptors here all came from a human donor in good health. Some clones in this sample may be carry-over from other donors' samples.

This chain uses TRBV19 with TRBJ1-6; TRBD1 aligns across 7 bases. The CDR3 is 14 amino acids. Trimming at V came to 4 bases and at J to 7 bases, leaving 4 bases not matched to a gene. Germline CDR1 and CDR2: LNHDA and SQIVND (reference sequence). This CDR3 is CASSTTGWNSPLHF. In DNA, the CDR3 is TGTGCCAGTAGTACGACAGGGTGGAATTCACCCCTCCACTTT.

Here the CDR3 reads CASSSYTEAFF. CDR3 DNA: TGTGCCAGCAGCTCATACACTGAAGCTTTCTTT. The genes are TRBV7-2 and TRBJ1-1; D is uncertain. Trimming left V 4 bases short and J 3 bases short, with 3 bases between. CDR3 length: 11 residues. Germline values: CDR1 SGHTA, CDR2 FQGNSA.

This sequence joins TRBV25-1 and TRBJ2-3; 8 bases are a match to TRBD2. Germline V gene lookup returns CDR1 MGHDK and CDR2 SYGVNS. J was trimmed by 6 bases and V by 8 bases; bases with no gene match: 10. The CDR3 has 14 amino acids. As DNA, the CDR3 is TGTGCCAGCCGTGGTGCGGGGGGAGGGGATACGCAGTATTTT. This encodes CASRGAGGGDTQYF. Supplemented by reference TRBV25-1 and TRBJ2-3, the full variable domain reads EADIYQTPRYLVIGTGKKITLECSQTMGHDKMYWYQQDPGMELHLIHYSYGVNSTEKGDLSSESTVSRIRTEHFPLTLESARPSHTSQYLCASRGAGGGDTQYFGPGTRLTVL.

V usage is TRBV30 and J usage is TRBJ2-5; tentatively, D is TRBD2 (6 bases). The CDR3 totals 15 residues. The ends were cut back, 0 bases at V and 2 bases at J, with 13 bases in the middle. CDR1 is GTSNPN and CDR2 is SVGIG in the germline V gene (reference sequence). In nucleotides, the CDR3 is TGTGCCTGGAGTGTACTGGGCGCGGGGCAAGAGACCCAGTACTTC. It codes for CAWSVLGAGQETQYF.

The chain has TRBV5-6 and TRBJ1-3, with 7 positions matching TRBD1. Germline-derived CDR1 and CDR2 are SGHDT and YYEEEE. CDR3 size: 15 residues. Losses at the gene ends were 7 bases for V and 1 base for J; bases not matched to a gene: 8. This CDR3 reads CASGYYRGSGNTIYF. The CDR3 nucleotides are TGTGCCAGCGGATATTACAGGGGATCTGGAAACACCATATATTTT.

The chain has TRBV5-6 and TRBJ1-5; D possibly corresponds to TRBD1 (6 bases). The CDR3 length is 14 residues. V was cut by 2 bases and J by 6 bases, with 12 bases left in between. CDR1 is SGHDT, CDR2 YYEEEE, per germline. Here the CDR3 reads CASSLQGAGQPQHF. CDR3 DNA sequence: TGTGCCAGCAGCTTACAGGGTGCCGGTCAGCCCCAGCATTTT.

Only one count was recorded for this clone. This chain links TRBV5-1 with TRBJ2-1, with D possibly TRBD2 on 5 matching bases. The germline V and J ends were trimmed by 1 base and 3 bases, with 11 bases remaining between them. Germline loops: CDR1 SGHRS, CDR2 YFSETQ. CDR3 length: 15 amino acids. The CDR3 loop reads CASSLQLDYYNEQFF. CDR3 sequence (DNA): TGCGCCAGCAGCTTGCAACTAGACTACTACAATGAGCAGTTCTTC.

The chain carries TRBV7-9 and TRBJ2-1; TRBD1 matches 7 bases. CDR3 length: 15 amino acids. Germline CDR1 SEHNR, CDR2 FQNEAQ (reference sequence). V was clipped by 5 bases and J by 7 bases; unmatched bases: 11. The CDR3 region has the DNA TGTGCCAGCAGCCCCTGGACAGGCCTGTCTAATGAGCAGTTCTTC. This sequence encodes CASSPWTGLSNEQFF.

V gene TRBV7-9 combines with J gene TRBJ2-7, with 7 positions matching TRBD2. The CDR3 spans 16 residues. Germline loops: CDR1 SEHNR, CDR2 FQNEAQ (reference sequence). The V and J ends lost 5 bases and 2 bases, in that order; junction bases with no gene match: 12. CDR3 sequence: CASSPSVGGLAYEQYF. CDR3 bases: TGTGCCAGCAGCCCCTCCGTGGGCGGACTAGCCTACGAGCAGTACTTC.

This sequence joins TRBV7-2 and TRBJ2-5; 8 nucleotides align to TRBD2. Germline CDR1 reads SGHTA; CDR2 reads FQGNSA. This CDR3 has 15 residues. The V and J ends lost 5 bases and 5 bases, in that order; junction bases with no gene match: 10. The CDR3 is CASSKRTGGRETQYF. For the CDR3, the DNA is TGTGCCAGCAGCAAGCGGACGGGGGGGCGGGAGACCCAGTACTTC.